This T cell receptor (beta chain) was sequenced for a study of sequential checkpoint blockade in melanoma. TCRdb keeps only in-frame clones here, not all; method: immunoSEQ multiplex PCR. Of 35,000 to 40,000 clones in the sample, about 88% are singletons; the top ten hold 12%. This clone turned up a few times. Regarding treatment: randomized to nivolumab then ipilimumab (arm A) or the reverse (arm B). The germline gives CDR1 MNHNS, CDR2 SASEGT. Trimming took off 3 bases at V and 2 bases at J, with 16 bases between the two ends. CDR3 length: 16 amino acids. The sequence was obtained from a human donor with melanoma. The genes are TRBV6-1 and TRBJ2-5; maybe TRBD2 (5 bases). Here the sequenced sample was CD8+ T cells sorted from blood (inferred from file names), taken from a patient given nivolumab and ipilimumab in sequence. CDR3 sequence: CASSDRDGMWQETQYF. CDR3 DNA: TGTGCCAGCAGTGATCGGGATGGCATGTGGCAAGAGACCCAGTACTTC.